This T cell receptor beta chain is from a study of blood T cell repertoires in COVID-19. At the level of the study: The origin of the acute and convalescent COVID-19 samples was the United States, Italy and Spain. PBMCs, B-cell-depleted T cells, or T cells were the source of the cDNA or gDNA that made up the material.

V was clipped by 8 bases and J by 4 bases; unmatched bases: 11. CDR3 length: 15 residues. Germline V gene sequence: CDR1 KGHSH, CDR2 LQKENI. In the original workflow: Estimation of nucleated cell counts relied on the amplification of reference gene primers. Sequencing used immunoSEQ multiplex PCR; TCRdb keeps in-frame clones, though not all of them. V, J and clone size are those of that table, while D and trimming were read from the DNA. Counted here are 200,000 to 250,000 clones, 92% occurring once; the ten biggest clones make up 0.7% to 0.85%. This chain connects TRBV18 to TRBJ1-1, with 9 bases lining up with TRBD1. Sequencing was carried out using peripheral blood. The TCR comes from a man aged 55 to 70 with COVID-19, enrolled during active disease. The CDR3 bases are TGTGCCAGCCAAGGGACAGGGCAATTTAGCACTGAAGCTTTCTTT. Translated, it gives CASQGTGQFSTEAFF. The entire variable domain, with the rest obtained from reference TRBV18 and TRBJ1-1, is as follows: NAGVMQNPRHLVRRRGQEARLRCSPMKGHSHVYWYRQLPEEGLKFMVYLQKENIIDESGMPKERFSAEFPKEGPSILRIQQVVRGDSAAYFCASQGTGQFSTEAFFGQGTRLTVV.